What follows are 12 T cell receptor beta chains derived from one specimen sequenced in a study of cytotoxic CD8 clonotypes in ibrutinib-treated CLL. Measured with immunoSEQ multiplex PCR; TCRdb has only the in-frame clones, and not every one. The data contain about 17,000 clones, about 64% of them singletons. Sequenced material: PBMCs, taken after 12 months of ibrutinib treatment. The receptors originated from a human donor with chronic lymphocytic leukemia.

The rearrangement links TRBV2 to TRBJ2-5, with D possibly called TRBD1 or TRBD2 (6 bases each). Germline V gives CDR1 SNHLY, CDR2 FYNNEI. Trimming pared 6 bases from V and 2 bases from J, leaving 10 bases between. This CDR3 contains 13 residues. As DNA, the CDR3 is TGTGCCAGCAGGCGGGACACTCAAGAGACCCAGTACTTC. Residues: CASRRDTQETQYF.

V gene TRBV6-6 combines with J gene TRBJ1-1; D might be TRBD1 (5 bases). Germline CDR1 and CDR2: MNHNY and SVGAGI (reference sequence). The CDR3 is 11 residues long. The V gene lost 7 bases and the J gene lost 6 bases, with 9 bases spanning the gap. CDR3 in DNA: TGTGCCAGCAATAGGGGTTCTGAAGCTTTCTTT. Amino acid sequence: CASNRGSEAFF.

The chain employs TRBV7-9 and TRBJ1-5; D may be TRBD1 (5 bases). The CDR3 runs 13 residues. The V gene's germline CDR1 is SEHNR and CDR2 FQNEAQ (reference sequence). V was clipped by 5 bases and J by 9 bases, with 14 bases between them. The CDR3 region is CASSTSGQRPQHF. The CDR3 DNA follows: TGTGCCAGCAGCACATCAGGGCAGCGGCCCCAGCATTTT.

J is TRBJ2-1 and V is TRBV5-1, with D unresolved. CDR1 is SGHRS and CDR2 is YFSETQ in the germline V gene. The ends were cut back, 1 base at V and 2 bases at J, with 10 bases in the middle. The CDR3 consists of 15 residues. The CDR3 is CASSLPAPAYNEQFF. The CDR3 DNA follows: TGCGCCAGCAGCTTGCCGGCACCCGCCTACAATGAGCAGTTCTTC.

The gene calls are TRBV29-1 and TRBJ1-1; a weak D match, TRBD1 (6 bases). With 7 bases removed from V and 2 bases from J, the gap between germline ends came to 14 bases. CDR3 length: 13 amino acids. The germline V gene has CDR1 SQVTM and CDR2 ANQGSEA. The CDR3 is CSGYRDTNTEAFF. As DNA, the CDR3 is TGCAGCGGTTACCGGGACACCAACACTGAAGCTTTCTTT.

The DNA of the CDR3 is TGCGCCAGCAGCTTGACGGTCCCTAGCGGGAGTCGCGAGCAGTACTTC. Translated: CASSLTVPSGSREQYF. The chain employs TRBV5-1 and TRBJ2-7; the match to TRBD2 covers 10 bases. Germline-derived CDR1 and CDR2 are SGHRS and YFSETQ. The CDR3 extends over 16 amino acids. V lost 1 base, J lost 6 bases, and 10 bases stayed unmatched.

The CDR3 sequence: CASSNLAGGPRVKNEQFF. The CDR3 nucleotides read TGTGCCAGCAGCAATCTAGCGGGAGGGCCTAGGGTAAAGAATGAGCAGTTCTTC. The chain is built from TRBV13 and TRBJ2-1; TRBD2 agrees at 12 bases. Germline-derived CDR1 and CDR2 are PRHDT and FYEKMQ (reference sequence). The CDR3 is made up of 18 amino acids. The trim removed 5 bases at V and 7 bases at J, leaving 15 bases unmatched.

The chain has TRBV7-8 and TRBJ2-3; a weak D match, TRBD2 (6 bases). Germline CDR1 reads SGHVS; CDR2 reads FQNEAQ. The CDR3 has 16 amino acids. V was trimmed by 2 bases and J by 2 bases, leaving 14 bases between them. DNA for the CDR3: TGTGCCAGCAGCTTAATCCCGGGAGCCCTCACAGATACGCAGTATTTT. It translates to CASSLIPGALTDTQYF.

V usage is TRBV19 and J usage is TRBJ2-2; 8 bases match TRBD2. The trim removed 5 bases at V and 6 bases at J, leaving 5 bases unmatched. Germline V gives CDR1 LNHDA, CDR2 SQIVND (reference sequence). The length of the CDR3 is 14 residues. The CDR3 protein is CASSRAGAAGELFF. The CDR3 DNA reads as TGTGCCAGTAGTCGAGCGGGAGCGGCCGGGGAGCTGTTTTTT. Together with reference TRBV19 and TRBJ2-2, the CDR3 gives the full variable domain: DGGITQSPKYLFRKEGQNVTLSCEQNLNHDAMYWYRQDPGQGLRLIYYSQIVNDFQKGDIAEGYSVSREKKESFPLTVTSAQKNPTAFYLCASSRAGAAGELFFGEGSRLTVL.

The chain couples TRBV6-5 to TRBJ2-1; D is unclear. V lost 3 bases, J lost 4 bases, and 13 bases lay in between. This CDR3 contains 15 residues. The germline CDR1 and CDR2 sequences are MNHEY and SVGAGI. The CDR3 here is CASSYSGQPYNEQFF. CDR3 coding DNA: TGTGCCAGCAGTTATTCTGGGCAGCCATACAATGAGCAGTTCTTC.

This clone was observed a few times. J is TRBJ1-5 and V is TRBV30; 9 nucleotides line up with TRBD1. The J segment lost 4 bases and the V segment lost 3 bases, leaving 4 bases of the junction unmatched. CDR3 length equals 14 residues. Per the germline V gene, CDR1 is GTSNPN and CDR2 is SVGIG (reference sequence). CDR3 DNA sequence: TGTGCCTGGAGCCGAGGACAGGGGAATCAGCCCCAGCATTTT. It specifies CAWSRGQGNQPQHF.

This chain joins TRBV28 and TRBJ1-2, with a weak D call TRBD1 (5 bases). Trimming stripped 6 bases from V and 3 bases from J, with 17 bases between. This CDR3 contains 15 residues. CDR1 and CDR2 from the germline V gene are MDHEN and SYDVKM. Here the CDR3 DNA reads TGTGCCAGCAGGGGGCGGTCCGAGACCTACTATGGCTACACCTTC. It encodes CASRGRSETYYGYTF.